Listed below are T cell receptor beta chains from one sample, sequenced in a study of blood T cells in healthy people across ages. TCRdb recomputed calls from the 5' RACE reads with MiXCR, one row per CDR3 protein. The sample shows about 780,000 distinct CDR3 sequences, 25% to 30% of them seen only once. The sample was also linked to a second study, of T cells of mothers and their children.

The sequencing sample was made of blood. The receptors here all came from a boy younger than 18 in good health. Each CDR3 is given with its conserved first and last residue. A D gene is named only where the DNA matches it firmly. For some rows the clone size is stated as once, few or many, or as a class when expanded; others skip it.

CDR3aa: CASSLRGDGYTF; CDR3nt: TGTGCCAGCAGTCTCCGGGGCGATGGCTACACCTTC; j_gene: TRBJ1-2; d_gene: -; v_gene: TRBV28; len: 12; abundance: many
CDR3aa: CASSKGTGGKTQYF; CDR3nt: TGTGCCAGCAGCAAAGGGACAGGGGGCAAGACCCAGTACTTC; j_gene: TRBJ2-5; d_gene: -; v_gene: TRBV21-1; len: 14; abundance: -
CDR3aa: CASSPPGLEQYF; CDR3nt: TGCGCCAGCAGCCCACCGGGACTCGAGCAGTACTTC; j_gene: TRBJ2-7; d_gene: -; v_gene: TRBV5-1; len: 12; abundance: -
CDR3aa: CSVANDANTEAFF; CDR3nt: TGCAGCGTTGCGAACGATGCAAACACTGAAGCTTTCTTT; j_gene: TRBJ1-1; d_gene: -; v_gene: TRBV29-1; len: 13; abundance: few
CDR3aa: CASSLDRRINYGYTF; CDR3nt: TGCGCCAGCAGCTTGGACCGCAGGATCAACTATGGCTACACCTTC; j_gene: TRBJ1-2; d_gene: -; v_gene: TRBV5-1; len: 15; abundance: -
CDR3aa: CASSPGDRARYF; CDR3nt: TGTGCCAGCAGCCCCGGGGACAGGGCTAGGTACTTC; j_gene: TRBJ2-5; d_gene: TRBD1; v_gene: TRBV28; len: 12; abundance: few
CDR3aa: CASRGPHETQYF; CDR3nt: TGCGCCAGTCGCGGACCCCACGAGACCCAGTACTTC; j_gene: TRBJ2-5; d_gene: -; v_gene: TRBV5-1; len: 12; abundance: few
CDR3aa: CASSSPDGTEYLAYEQYF; CDR3nt: TGTGCCAGCAGTTCACCCGACGGGACAGAGTATTTGGCCTACGAGCAGTACTTC; j_gene: TRBJ2-7; d_gene: TRBD1; v_gene: TRBV28; len: 18; abundance: -
CDR3aa: CATSEWTPPYEQYF; CDR3nt: TGTGCCACCAGTGAGTGGACACCGCCTTACGAGCAGTACTTC; j_gene: TRBJ2-7; d_gene: -; v_gene: TRBV24-1; len: 14; abundance: -
CDR3aa: CASSQAAGTYEQYF; CDR3nt: TGCGCCAGCAGCCAGGCGGCAGGAACCTACGAGCAGTACTTC; j_gene: TRBJ2-7; d_gene: -; v_gene: TRBV5-1; len: 14; abundance: -
CDR3aa: CASSYQQGIETQYF; CDR3nt: TGTGCCAGCAGCTACCAACAGGGCATCGAGACCCAGTACTTC; j_gene: TRBJ2-5; d_gene: -; v_gene: TRBV7-2; len: 14; abundance: -
CDR3aa: CASHSSARRADTQYF; CDR3nt: TGTGCCAGCCACTCCTCAGCCCGACGGGCAGATACGCAGTATTTT; j_gene: TRBJ2-3; d_gene: -; v_gene: TRBV28; len: 15; abundance: few
CDR3aa: CSVEEGGKLFF; CDR3nt: TGCAGCGTTGAGGAGGGGGGAAAACTGTTTTTT; j_gene: TRBJ1-4; d_gene: -; v_gene: TRBV29-1; len: 11; abundance: few
CDR3aa: CATSDSQGGETQYF; CDR3nt: TGTGCCACCAGTGATTCCCAGGGAGGAGAGACCCAGTACTTC; j_gene: TRBJ2-5; d_gene: -; v_gene: TRBV24-1; len: 14; abundance: -
CDR3aa: CASSPRTSSGTQYF; CDR3nt: TGTGCCAGCAGCCCTCGGACTAGCAGCGGGACCCAGTACTTC; j_gene: TRBJ2-5; d_gene: TRBD2; v_gene: TRBV7-9; len: 14; abundance: many
CDR3aa: CASSTTGAATGELFF; CDR3nt: TGTGCCAGCAGCACGACGGGGGCCGCCACCGGGGAGCTGTTTTTT; j_gene: TRBJ2-2; d_gene: -; v_gene: TRBV11-2; len: 15; abundance: -
CDR3aa: CSARVGNSDSNQPQHF; CDR3nt: TGCAGTGCTAGGGTCGGGAACTCCGATAGCAATCAGCCCCAGCATTTT; j_gene: TRBJ1-5; d_gene: -; v_gene: TRBV20-1; len: 16; abundance: few
CDR3aa: CASSLSQGSSYEQYF; CDR3nt: TGCGCCAGCAGCTTGTCCCAGGGGTCCTCCTACGAGCAGTACTTC; j_gene: TRBJ2-7; d_gene: -; v_gene: TRBV5-1; len: 15; abundance: -
CDR3aa: CASSLWGGRPDTQYF; CDR3nt: TGCGCCAGCAGCTTGTGGGGGGGACGACCAGATACGCAGTATTTT; j_gene: TRBJ2-3; d_gene: TRBD2; v_gene: TRBV5-1; len: 15; abundance: few
CDR3aa: CASSLVGGQGNTIYF; CDR3nt: TGTGCCAGCAGCTTAGTCGGGGGGCAGGGGAACACCATATATTTT; j_gene: TRBJ1-3; d_gene: -; v_gene: TRBV7-2; len: 15; abundance: -
CDR3aa: CASTPGAGTQYF; CDR3nt: TGTGCTAGCACCCCAGGGGCGGGGACCCAGTACTTC; j_gene: TRBJ2-5; d_gene: -; v_gene: TRBV7-9; len: 12; abundance: -
CDR3aa: CAISESERETQYF; CDR3nt: TGTGCCATCAGTGAGTCGGAACGGGAGACCCAGTACTTC; j_gene: TRBJ2-5; d_gene: -; v_gene: TRBV10-3; len: 13; abundance: -
CDR3aa: CASSLNLAGSDTQYF; CDR3nt: TGTGCCAGCAGCTTAAATCTAGCGGGGTCAGATACGCAGTATTTT; j_gene: TRBJ2-3; d_gene: TRBD2; v_gene: TRBV7-2; len: 15; abundance: -
CDR3aa: CASSPAQQGIGNTEAFF; CDR3nt: TGTGCCAGCAGCCCCGCTCAACAGGGAATCGGTAACACTGAAGCTTTCTTT; j_gene: TRBJ1-1; d_gene: -; v_gene: TRBV21-1; len: 17; abundance: few
CDR3aa: CASSKGNRVHF; CDR3nt: TGTGCCAGCAGCAAAGGGAACAGGGTGCACTTC; j_gene: TRBJ1-2; d_gene: -; v_gene: TRBV21-1; len: 11; abundance: -
CDR3aa: CASRGRVDSTGTGEFF; CDR3nt: TGTGCCAGCAGGGGACGAGTCGATTCCACCGGGACAGGGGAATTCTTC; j_gene: TRBJ2-1; d_gene: TRBD1; v_gene: TRBV7-9; len: 16; abundance: -
CDR3aa: CASSDQGDTEAFF; CDR3nt: TGTGCCAGCAGTGATCAGGGGGATACTGAAGCTTTCTTT; j_gene: TRBJ1-1; d_gene: TRBD1; v_gene: TRBV27; len: 13; abundance: -
CDR3aa: CASSEEAGGPTDTQYF; CDR3nt: TGTGCCAGCAGTGAGGAAGCGGGGGGGCCCACAGATACGCAGTATTTT; j_gene: TRBJ2-3; d_gene: TRBD2; v_gene: TRBV6-4; len: 16; abundance: few
CDR3aa: CASSQTSGGATQYF; CDR3nt: TGTGCCAGCAGCCAGACTAGCGGGGGAGCGACCCAGTACTTC; j_gene: TRBJ2-5; d_gene: TRBD2; v_gene: TRBV2; len: 14; abundance: few
CDR3aa: CASSPQKAGRRNEQFF; CDR3nt: TGCGCCAGCAGCCCGCAGAAAGCGGGGAGGCGGAATGAGCAGTTCTTC; j_gene: TRBJ2-1; d_gene: TRBD2; v_gene: TRBV5-1; len: 16; abundance: -
CDR3aa: CASSRLPGQGDEQFF; CDR3nt: TGTGCCAGCAGTCGTCTACCGGGACAGGGTGATGAGCAGTTCTTC; j_gene: TRBJ2-1; d_gene: TRBD1; v_gene: TRBV6-1; len: 15; abundance: -
CDR3aa: CASSQPLAVVTDTQYF; CDR3nt: TGCGCCAGCAGCCAACCCCTAGCGGTCGTAACAGATACGCAGTATTTT; j_gene: TRBJ2-3; d_gene: TRBD2; v_gene: TRBV4-1; len: 16; abundance: few
CDR3aa: CASSSSTGGLYGYTF; CDR3nt: TGTGCCAGCAGTTCATCGACAGGGGGCCTCTATGGCTACACCTTC; j_gene: TRBJ1-2; d_gene: TRBD1; v_gene: TRBV12-3/TRBV12-4; len: 15; abundance: many
CDR3aa: CASSSTGEYGCTF; CDR3nt: TGCGCCAGCAGCTCCACAGGGGAATATGGCTGCACCTTC; j_gene: TRBJ1-2; d_gene: TRBD1; v_gene: TRBV5-1; len: 13; abundance: few
CDR3aa: CSVGRDFPSYEQYF; CDR3nt: TGCAGTGTTGGACGGGACTTCCCCTCCTACGAGCAGTACTTC; j_gene: TRBJ2-7; d_gene: -; v_gene: TRBV20-1; len: 14; abundance: few
CDR3aa: CASSLLTENTGELFF; CDR3nt: TGCGCCAGCAGCCTACTTACAGAGAACACCGGGGAGCTGTTTTTT; j_gene: TRBJ2-2; d_gene: -; v_gene: TRBV5-1; len: 15; abundance: -
CDR3aa: CASRPGEGNEQFF; CDR3nt: TGTGCCAGCAGACCGGGGGAAGGCAATGAGCAGTTCTTC; j_gene: TRBJ2-1; d_gene: -; v_gene: TRBV6-2/TRBV6-3; len: 13; abundance: -
CDR3aa: CASSRGDRENSPLHF; CDR3nt: TGTGCCAGCAGCCGCGGGGACAGGGAAAATTCACCCCTCCACTTT; j_gene: TRBJ1-6; d_gene: TRBD1; v_gene: TRBV4-2; len: 15; abundance: -
CDR3aa: CASSESSTGKETQYF; CDR3nt: TGCGCCAGCAGTGAGTCGTCTACAGGGAAAGAGACCCAGTACTTC; j_gene: TRBJ2-5; d_gene: -; v_gene: TRBV10-1; len: 15; abundance: -
CDR3aa: CASSPRHSGGVSYEQYF; CDR3nt: TGTGCCAGCAGTCCGCGCCATAGCGGGGGGGTTTCCTACGAGCAGTACTTC; j_gene: TRBJ2-7; d_gene: TRBD2; v_gene: TRBV12-3/TRBV12-4; len: 17; abundance: -
CDR3aa: CASSDDANTGELFF; CDR3nt: TGTGCCAGCAGTGACGACGCGAACACCGGGGAGCTGTTTTTT; j_gene: TRBJ2-2; d_gene: -; v_gene: TRBV2; len: 14; abundance: once